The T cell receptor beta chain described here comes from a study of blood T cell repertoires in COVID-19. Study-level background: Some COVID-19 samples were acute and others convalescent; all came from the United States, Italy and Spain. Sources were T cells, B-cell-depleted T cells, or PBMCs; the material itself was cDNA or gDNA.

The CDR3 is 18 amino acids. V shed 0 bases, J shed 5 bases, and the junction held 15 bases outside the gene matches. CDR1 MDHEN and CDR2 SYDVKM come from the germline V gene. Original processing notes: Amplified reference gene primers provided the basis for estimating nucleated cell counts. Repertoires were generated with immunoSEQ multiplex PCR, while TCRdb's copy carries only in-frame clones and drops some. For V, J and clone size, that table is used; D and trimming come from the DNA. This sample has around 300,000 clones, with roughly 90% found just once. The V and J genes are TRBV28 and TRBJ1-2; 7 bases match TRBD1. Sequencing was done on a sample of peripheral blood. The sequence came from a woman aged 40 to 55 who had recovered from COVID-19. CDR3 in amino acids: CASSLWAGGRGLPYGYTF. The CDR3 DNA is TGTGCCAGCAGTTTATGGGCGGGAGGTAGGGGGCTCCCATATGGCTACACCTTC.